This entry describes one TCR beta chain. The CDR3 spans 14 residues. Between the trimmed V and J ends, which lost 0 bases and 7 bases, there was a span of 15 bases. Germline assignment: CDR1 DFQATT and CDR2 SNEGSKA (reference sequence). This entry is derived from a study of blood T cells in healthy people across ages. Using a J-beta primer mix together with a sample-barcoded 5' primer, a second PCR was run for roughly 6 to 12 cycles. TCRdb reprocessed the 5' RACE reads via MiXCR and lists one record per CDR3 protein. The sample lists 870,000 or so distinct CDR3 sequences; more than 25% were seen once.

V is TRBV20-1 and J is TRBJ1-1, with D possibly being TRBD1 (5 bases). Sequences were obtained from blood. This sequence was found in a woman of 80 years or more in good health. The CDR3 DNA sequence: TGCAGTGCTAGAGAGTCCGGGGGGATCGGTGAAGCTTTCTTT. This codes for CSARESGGIGEAFF.